This T cell receptor (beta chain) was identified during a study of a mutant IDH1 vaccine in newly diagnosed glioma. At the level of the study: Sex among treated patients split about 60% male, approximately 40% female; mean age was approximately 40 years. Patients got radiotherapy, temozolomide, or both beforehand, and most got both. General study findings and limits: Most patients, 93.3%, showed vaccine-induced immune responses.

The data were produced by immunoSEQ multiplex PCR, yet TCRdb's version contains in-frame clones alone and is incomplete. The data contain about 100,000 clones, around 80% of them seen just once; the ten biggest clones take up roughly 7%. Remarks on this clone: No antigen is known for it.

Germline trimming cut 6 bases from V and 4 bases from J; bases unmatched to any gene: 14. Per germline, CDR1 ENHRY and CDR2 SYGVKD. The CDR3 consists of 17 residues. Noted time point: baseline, week 1 (first vaccination visit). The treatment: pre-vaccination baseline after standard-of-care therapy. The chain is built from TRBV10-3 and TRBJ1-5; 8 bases map to TRBD1. The source of this sequence is a man in his forties with glioma. The source was PBMCs, collected from a glioma patient treated with radiotherapy, temozolomide or both. The CDR3: CAISSGQAAPSNQPQHF. The DNA of the CDR3 is TGTGCCATCAGCTCGGGACAGGCTGCACCCTCGAATCAGCCCCAGCATTTT.